This T cell receptor beta chain was identified during a study of T-cell memory formation after mild COVID-19. The overall study: Largely, TCR clusters stayed within a single donor. Study-level results: Shrinking CD4+ clones were chiefly CM and EM; CD8+ ones were chiefly EMRA.

TCRdb used MiXCR to reprocess the 5' RACE reads, holding one entry per CDR3 protein. This table holds around 340,000 distinct CDR3 sequences, approximately 16% found once. Regarding this clonotype: Its matching antigen is unknown.

The CDR3 runs to 15 residues. Germline CDR1 reads MNHEY; CDR2 reads SMNVEV (reference sequence). Deletions cut 2 bases from V and 3 bases from J, with 13 bases between. The J gene is TRBJ1-1, the V gene TRBV27; D is perhaps TRBD1 (5 bases). The TCR originated in a man aged 18 to 35 who had mild COVID-19 (a few samples of this study predate the infection). Cell type and time point are not known. Sequenced sample: PBMCs or a T cell subset sorted from them (not recorded which). CDR3 sequence (DNA): TGTGCCAGCAGTTTACTTCGGCTCAGGGACACTGAAGCTTTCTTT. It codes for CASSLLRLRDTEAFF.